Listed below are T cell receptor beta chains from one sample, sequenced in a study of blood T cell repertoires in COVID-19. Profiled with immunoSEQ multiplex PCR; TCRdb holds only in-frame clones, not every one. The repertoire holds fewer than 500,000 clones, with approximately 90% as singletons. Material for sequencing was peripheral blood. The receptors derive from a man aged 18 to 30 with COVID-19, enrolled during active disease. Both conserved end residues are part of each CDR3. A D gene is named only where the DNA matches it firmly. Not every row has a clone size; where given, it reads once, few, many or a size class.

j_gene	abundance	d_gene	v_gene	CDR3aa	CDR3nt
TRBJ1-1	-	-	TRBV19	CASSPPFGVYTEAFF	TGTGCCAGTAGTCCACCGTTCGGGGTATACACTGAAGCTTTCTTT
TRBJ2-1	-	-	TRBV5-1	CASSLPGSGRSGEQFF	TGCGCCAGCAGCCTCCCGGGAAGCGGCAGGAGTGGGGAGCAGTTCTTC
TRBJ1-4	-	-	TRBV5-1	CASSLEGAGEFNEKLFF	TGCGCCAGCAGCTTGGAGGGCGCGGGGGAATTTAATGAAAAACTGTTTTTT
TRBJ1-5	-	-	TRBV24-1	CATSDLPGHPQHF	TGTGCCACCAGTGATTTGCCAGGGCATCCCCAGCATTTT
TRBJ2-1	-	-	TRBV6-5	CASKESSYNEQFF	TGTGCCAGCAAGGAGAGCTCCTACAATGAGCAGTTCTTC
TRBJ2-2	-	TRBD2	TRBV5-4	CASSWAGTSGAGELFF	TGTGCCAGCAGTTGGGCCGGGACTAGCGGAGCCGGGGAGCTGTTTTTT
TRBJ1-2	-	-	TRBV27	CASSAAAVNYGYTF	TGTGCCAGCAGTGCCGCCGCGGTGAACTATGGCTACACCTTC
TRBJ2-7	few	-	TRBV24-1	CATSDSYEQYF	TGTGCCACCAGTGACAGCTACGAGCAGTACTTC
TRBJ2-3	-	-	TRBV5-1	CASSLGQGIFSTDTQYF	TGCGCCAGCAGCTTGGGCCAGGGGATTTTTAGCACAGATACGCAGTATTTT
TRBJ2-3	few	-	TRBV3-1/TRBV3-2	CASSHPGDTQYF	TGTGCCAGCAGCCACCCGGGAGATACGCAGTATTTT
TRBJ2-3	-	TRBD2	TRBV7-9	CASSIGLAGTTDTQYF	TGTGCCAGCAGCATAGGACTAGCGGGAACCACAGATACGCAGTATTTT
TRBJ2-1	-	-	TRBV9	CASSADRREEQFF	TGTGCCAGCAGCGCCGATAGACGGGAAGAGCAGTTCTTC
TRBJ1-2	-	TRBD1	TRBV5-4	CASRPGTGGHGYTF	TGTGCCAGCAGACCCGGGACAGGGGGTCATGGCTACACCTTC
TRBJ2-3	-	TRBD2	TRBV25-1	CASNGGRYTDTQYF	TGTGCCAGCAACGGCGGGAGATACACAGATACGCAGTATTTT
TRBJ2-3	-	TRBD2	TRBV29-1	CSVEEGLVADTQYF	TGCAGCGTTGAAGAAGGACTAGTAGCAGATACGCAGTATTTT
TRBJ1-1	-	-	TRBV5-5	CASSSLPGHPNTEAFF	TGTGCCAGCAGCTCACTCCCGGGACATCCGAACACTGAAGCTTTCTTT
TRBJ2-5	-	TRBD1	TRBV7-2	CASSIQWGQTQETQYF	TGTGCCAGCAGCATACAATGGGGACAGACTCAAGAGACCCAGTACTTC
TRBJ1-4	-	-	TRBV4-2	CASSQDDTRRGKLFF	TGTGCCAGCAGCCAAGATGACACAAGGAGGGGAAAACTGTTTTTT
TRBJ2-4	-	TRBD2	TRBV7-2	CASSRGGITKNIQYF	TGTGCCAGCAGCCGCGGGGGTATAACCAAAAACATTCAGTACTTC
TRBJ2-7	-	-	TRBV5-4	CASSLPQGHEQYF	TGTGCCAGCAGCTTGCCCCAGGGCCACGAGCAGTACTTC
TRBJ2-1	-	-	TRBV4-1	CASSQDRRGGGEQFF	TGCGCCAGCAGCCAAGATCGAAGGGGCGGCGGTGAGCAGTTCTTC
TRBJ2-7	-	-	TRBV19	CASSIASIPYEQYF	TGTGCCAGTAGTATCGCTAGCATCCCCTACGAGCAGTACTTC
TRBJ2-5	-	-	TRBV19	CASGPARGMQETQYF	TGTGCCAGTGGCCCTGCCCGGGGTATGCAAGAGACCCAGTACTTC
TRBJ2-5	-	-	TRBV6-5	CASSPSGLLGTQYF	TGTGCCAGCAGCCCCTCGGGGTTGTTAGGGACCCAGTACTTC
TRBJ2-1	-	-	TRBV19	CASRAGLYNEQFF	TGTGCCAGTAGGGCAGGCCTCTACAATGAGCAGTTCTTC
TRBJ1-5	-	-	TRBV6-1	CASSEAGGSGNQPQHF	TGTGCCAGCAGTGAAGCCGGGGGTTCGGGCAATCAGCCCCAGCATTTT
TRBJ1-1	-	-	TRBV11-2	CASSLAWNTEAFF	TGTGCCAGCAGCTTAGCGTGGAACACTGAAGCTTTCTTT
TRBJ2-7	-	TRBD1	TRBV7-8	CASSTGDRPYEQYF	TGTGCCAGCAGCACCGGGGACAGACCCTACGAGCAGTACTTC
TRBJ1-2	-	-	TRBV30	CAWSVPGYRYGYTF	TGTGCCTGGAGTGTACCCGGGTACCGCTATGGCTACACCTTC
TRBJ2-3	-	TRBD2	TRBV10-3	CAISESGGAGGDTQYF	TGTGCCATCAGTGAGTCGGGGGGCGCGGGAGGGGATACGCAGTATTTT
TRBJ2-3	-	TRBD2	TRBV29-1	CSVPTSGSTDTQYF	TGCAGCGTTCCCACTAGCGGAAGCACAGATACGCAGTATTTT
TRBJ2-3	-	-	TRBV7-9	CASSLPKPSGGDTDTQYF	TGTGCCAGCAGCTTACCTAAGCCATCCGGGGGTGACACAGATACGCAGTATTTT
TRBJ2-7	-	-	TRBV14	CASSQDPGRGSYEQYF	TGTGCCAGCAGCCAAGATCCAGGTAGGGGGTCCTACGAGCAGTACTTC
TRBJ1-5	once	-	TRBV19	CASDGGADTNSNQPQHF	TGTGCCAGTGACGGAGGGGCAGACACCAATAGTAATCAGCCCCAGCATTTT
TRBJ2-2	-	TRBD2	TRBV15	CATSRDEGLAGTGELFF	TGTGCCACCAGCAGAGATGAAGGACTAGCCGGCACCGGGGAGCTGTTTTTT
TRBJ2-2	-	TRBD2	TRBV11-3	CASSFGGGGTGELFF	TGTGCCAGCAGCTTCGGCGGGGGTGGCACCGGGGAGCTGTTTTTT
TRBJ2-5	-	TRBD1	TRBV6-1	CASSENRGRQETQYF	TGTGCCAGCAGTGAAAACAGGGGGAGGCAAGAGACCCAGTACTTC
TRBJ2-3	-	-	TRBV6-1	CASSEGTAATDTQYF	TGTGCCAGCAGTGAAGGGACAGCAGCCACAGATACGCAGTATTTT
TRBJ1-4	-	-	TRBV2	CASSDPTGGNEKLFF	TGTGCCAGCAGTGATCCCACGGGAGGTAATGAAAAACTGTTTTTT
TRBJ1-4	-	-	TRBV29-1	CSVGNRTPEKLFF	TGCAGCGTCGGAAACAGAACCCCCGAAAAACTGTTTTTT
TRBJ2-3	-	-	TRBV19	CASSIGTADTQYF	TGTGCCAGTAGTATAGGGACAGCAGATACGCAGTATTTT
TRBJ1-1	-	-	TRBV2	CASSEASGGNTEAFF	TGTGCCAGCAGTGAAGCTTCGGGGGGGAACACTGAAGCTTTCTTT
TRBJ1-4	-	-	TRBV9	CASSVDQRNEKLFF	TGTGCCAGCAGCGTTGATCAACGGAATGAAAAACTGTTTTTT
TRBJ2-1	-	-	TRBV7-9	CASLRAGLNEQFF	TGTGCCAGCCTACGAGCAGGTCTCAATGAGCAGTTCTTC
TRBJ2-2	-	TRBD2	TRBV15	CATSRGLAGDTGELFF	TGTGCCACCAGCAGAGGACTAGCGGGGGACACCGGGGAGCTGTTTTTT
TRBJ2-1	-	-	TRBV6-5	CASSYLTSFPPNEQFF	TGTGCCAGCAGTTACCTAACTAGCTTTCCCCCCAATGAGCAGTTCTTC
TRBJ2-4	-	-	TRBV3-1/TRBV3-2	CASSRGVAKNIQYF	TGTGCCAGCAGCCGCGGGGTTGCCAAAAACATTCAGTACTTC
TRBJ2-5	-	TRBD1	TRBV2	CASYFGRDRGFGETQYF	TGTGCCAGCTATTTTGGCCGGGACAGGGGGTTTGGGGAGACCCAGTACTTC
TRBJ2-1	-	-	TRBV18	CASSPRQGKNNEQFF	TGTGCCAGCTCACCGAGGCAGGGAAAAAACAATGAGCAGTTCTTC
TRBJ2-1	-	TRBD1	TRBV4-1	CASSQVVGGYNNEQFF	TGCGCCAGCAGCCAAGTCGTAGGGGGCTATAACAATGAGCAGTTCTTC
TRBJ2-5	-	TRBD1	TRBV10-1	CASSEGATGLETQYF	TGCGCCAGCAGTGAGGGAGCGACAGGGTTGGAGACCCAGTACTTC
TRBJ2-3	-	TRBD2	TRBV6-5	CASRTAGVDGDTQYF	TGTGCCAGCAGAACCGCGGGGGTGGATGGAGATACGCAGTATTTT